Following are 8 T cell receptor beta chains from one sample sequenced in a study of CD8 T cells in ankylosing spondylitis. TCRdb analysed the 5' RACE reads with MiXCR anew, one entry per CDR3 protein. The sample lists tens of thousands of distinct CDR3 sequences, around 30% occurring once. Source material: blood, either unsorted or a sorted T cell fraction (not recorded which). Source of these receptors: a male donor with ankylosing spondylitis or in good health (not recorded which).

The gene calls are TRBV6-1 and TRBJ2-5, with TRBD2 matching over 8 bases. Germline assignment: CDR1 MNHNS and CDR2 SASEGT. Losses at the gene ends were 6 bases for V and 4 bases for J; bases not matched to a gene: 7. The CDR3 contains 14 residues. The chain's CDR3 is CASRSLLAGETQYF. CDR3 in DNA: TGTGCCAGCAGGTCCCTGCTAGCGGGAGAGACCCAGTACTTC.

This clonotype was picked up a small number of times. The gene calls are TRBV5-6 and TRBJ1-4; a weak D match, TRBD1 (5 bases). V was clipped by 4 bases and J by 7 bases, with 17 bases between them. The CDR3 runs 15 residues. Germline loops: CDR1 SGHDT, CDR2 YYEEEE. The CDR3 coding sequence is TGTGCCAGCAGCGAGGTGGGGCAGGGCGGTGAAAAACTGTTTTTT. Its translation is CASSEVGQGGEKLFF.

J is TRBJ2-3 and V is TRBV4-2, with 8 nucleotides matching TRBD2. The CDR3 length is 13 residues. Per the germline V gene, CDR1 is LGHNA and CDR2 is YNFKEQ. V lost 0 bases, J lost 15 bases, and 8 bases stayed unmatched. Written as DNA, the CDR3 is TGTGCCAGCAGCCAAGATTTGGCGGGGGGACGCTATTTT. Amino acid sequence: CASSQDLAGGRYF.

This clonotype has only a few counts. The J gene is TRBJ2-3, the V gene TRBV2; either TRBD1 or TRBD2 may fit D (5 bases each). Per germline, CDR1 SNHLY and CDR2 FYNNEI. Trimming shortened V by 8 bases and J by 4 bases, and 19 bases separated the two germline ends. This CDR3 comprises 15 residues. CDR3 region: CASSRDLELADTQYF. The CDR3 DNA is TGTGCCAGCTCCCGGGACCTCGAGCTTGCAGATACGCAGTATTTT.

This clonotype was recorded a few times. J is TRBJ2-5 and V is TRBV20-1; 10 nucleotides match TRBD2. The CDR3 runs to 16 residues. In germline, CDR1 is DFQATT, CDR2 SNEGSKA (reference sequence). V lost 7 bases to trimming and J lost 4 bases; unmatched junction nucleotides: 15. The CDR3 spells CSGEPRSGGAGETQYF. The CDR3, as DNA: TGCAGTGGGGAACCTCGAAGCGGGGGGGCCGGAGAGACCCAGTACTTC.

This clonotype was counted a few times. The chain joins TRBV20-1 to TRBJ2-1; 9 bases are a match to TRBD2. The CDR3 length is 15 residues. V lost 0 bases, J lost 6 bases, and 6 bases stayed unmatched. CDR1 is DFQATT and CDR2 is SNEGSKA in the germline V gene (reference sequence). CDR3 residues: CSARDHSGSPNEQFF. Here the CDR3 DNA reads TGCAGTGCTAGAGATCATAGCGGGAGTCCCAATGAGCAGTTCTTC.

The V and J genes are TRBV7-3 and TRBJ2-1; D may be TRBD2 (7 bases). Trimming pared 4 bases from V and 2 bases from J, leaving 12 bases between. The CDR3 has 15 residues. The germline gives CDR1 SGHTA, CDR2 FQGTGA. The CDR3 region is CASSSLGGPYNEQFF. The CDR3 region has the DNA TGTGCCAGCAGCTCTCTGGGGGGGCCCTACAATGAGCAGTTCTTC. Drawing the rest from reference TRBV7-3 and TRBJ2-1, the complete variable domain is GAGVSQTPSNKVTEKGKYVELRCDPISGHTALYWYRQSLGQGPEFLIYFQGTGAADDSGLPNDRFFAVRPEGSVSTLKIQRTERGDSAVYLCASSSLGGPYNEQFFGPGTRLTVL.

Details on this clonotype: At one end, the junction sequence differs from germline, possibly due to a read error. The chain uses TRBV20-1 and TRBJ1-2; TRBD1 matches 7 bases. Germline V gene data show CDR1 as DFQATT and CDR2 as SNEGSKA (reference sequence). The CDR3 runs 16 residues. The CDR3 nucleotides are TGCAGTGCCAGAGCCTTGTTCACAGGGGAAAACTATGGCTACACCTTC. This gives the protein CSARALFTGENYGYTF.